Listed here are 29 T cell receptor beta chains from one sample, sequenced in a study of T cell responses to AZD1222 COVID-19 vaccine. The repertoire was sequenced with immunoSEQ multiplex PCR; TCRdb's copy has only in-frame clones and lacks some. The sample gives 150,000 to 200,000 clones, 90% of which show up once; about 5.9% is in the top ten. The material sequenced was peripheral blood, taken 28 days after the second AZD1222 dose. These receptor sequences come from an adult who received the AZD1222 COVID-19 vaccine.

The chain links TRBV7-2 to TRBJ2-6; D call uncertain. CDR1 is SGHTA, CDR2 FQGNSA, per germline. Deletions cut 9 bases from V and 0 bases from J, with 3 bases between. The CDR3 spans 12 residues. The CDR3 region has the DNA TGTGCCAGACGCTCTGGGGCCAACGTCCTGACTTTC. Encoded protein: CARRSGANVLTF. The variable domain in full, completed from reference TRBV7-2 and TRBJ2-6, reads GAGVSQSPSNKVTEKGKDVELRCDPISGHTALYWYRQSLGQGLEFLIYFQGNSAPDKSGLPSDRFSAERTGGSVSTLTIQRTQQEDSAVYLCARRSGANVLTFGAGSRLTVL.

This clone occurred once. The V gene is TRBV7-2, the J gene TRBJ1-3; D might be TRBD1 (6 bases). The germline V gene encodes CDR1 SGHTA and CDR2 FQGNSA. This CDR3 spans 17 amino acids. V lost 0 bases, J lost 0 bases, and 12 bases lay in between. CDR3 protein: CASSLAGGGLSGNTIYF. The CDR3, as DNA: TGTGCCAGCAGCTTAGCAGGGGGGGGTCTCTCTGGAAACACCATATATTTT.

The rearrangement uses TRBV6-5 and TRBJ1-2; D is uncertain. The V gene's germline CDR1 is MNHEY and CDR2 SVGAGI. Trimming removed 0 bases from V and 6 bases from J, with 11 bases in between. CDR3 length: 14 amino acids. CDR3 amino acids: CASSYSQLHHGYTF. The CDR3 nucleotides are TGTGCCAGCAGTTACTCGCAGCTCCACCATGGCTACACCTTC.

The chain joins TRBV9 to TRBJ2-1; 11 bases line up with TRBD2. The germline CDR1 and CDR2 sequences are SGDLS and YYNGEE. V lost 3 bases to trimming and J lost 9 bases; unmatched junction nucleotides: 8. The CDR3 spans 15 residues. The CDR3 sequence is CASSGGTSGRVEQFF. The CDR3, as DNA: TGTGCCAGCAGCGGCGGGACTAGCGGCAGGGTTGAGCAGTTCTTC. The full variable domain, rest sourced from reference TRBV9 and TRBJ2-1, is DSGVTQTPKHLITATGQRVTLRCSPRSGDLSVYWYQQSLDQGLQFLIQYYNGEERAKGNILERFSAQQFPDLHSELNLSSLELGDSALYFCASSGGTSGRVEQFFGPGTRLTVL.

This sequence joins TRBV6-5 and TRBJ1-4; 9 bases fit TRBD1. CDR1 MNHEY and CDR2 SVGAGI come from the germline V gene. This CDR3 has 14 amino acids. V was clipped by 6 bases and J by 10 bases; unmatched bases: 9. The CDR3 loop is CASRSGTGNGKLFF. The CDR3 DNA follows: TGTGCCAGCAGATCCGGGACAGGGAACGGAAAACTGTTTTTT.

The CDR3 spells CASSSSGGLNYGYTF. CDR3 DNA sequence: TGTGCCAGCAGCTCCTCGGGGGGGCTTAACTATGGCTACACCTTC. The chain combines TRBV28 with TRBJ1-2; a weak D match, TRBD1 (6 bases). CDR3 length: 15 amino acids. The germline gives CDR1 MDHEN, CDR2 SYDVKM. Trimming left V 6 bases short and J 1 base short, with 15 bases between.

The rearrangement uses TRBV12-3 or TRBV12-4 and TRBJ2-5, with D hard to call. The length of the CDR3 is 12 residues. With 1 base removed from V and 5 bases from J, the gap between germline ends came to 5 bases. In nucleotides, the CDR3 is TGTGCCAGCAGTTTAGGATCGGAGACCCAGTACTTC. Its translation: CASSLGSETQYF.

CDR3 nucleotides: TGTGCCAGCAGACTACCTGGAACCTACGAGCAGTACTTC. Protein product: CASRLPGTYEQYF. The chain uses TRBV6-5 and TRBJ2-7; no reliable D call. Trimming shortened V by 6 bases and J by 2 bases, and 11 bases separated the two germline ends. The CDR3 is made up of 13 amino acids. CDR1 and CDR2 from the germline V gene are MNHEY and SVGAGI.

Written as DNA, the CDR3 is TGTGCCAGCAGTGTAGGGACTAGCGGCGTTGAGACCCAGTACTTC. Its protein is CASSVGTSGVETQYF. The J gene is TRBJ2-5, the V gene TRBV25-1, with 11 positions matching TRBD2. This CDR3 contains 15 residues. After removal of 4 bases from V and 5 bases from J, the junction contained 6 bases not matched to a gene. From germline, CDR1 is MGHDK and CDR2 SYGVNS.

V is TRBV21-1 and J is TRBJ1-2. TRBV21-1 is an annotated pseudogene. The CDR3 loop spans 19 amino acids. CDR3 in amino acids: CASSPRKPGVAGKRHGYTF. In nucleotides, the CDR3 is TGTGCCAGCAGCCCTCGAAAGCCGGGGGTGGCAGGGAAAAGACACGGCTACACCTTC.

J is TRBJ2-3 and V is TRBV30; weak D call: TRBD1 (5 bases). The V gene lost 4 bases and the J gene lost 2 bases, with 16 bases spanning the gap. The CDR3 length is 15 residues. Germline V CDR1 and CDR2: GTSNPN, SVGIG (reference sequence). CDR3 residues: CAWTVSGHPTDTQYF. CDR3 in DNA: TGTGCCTGGACCGTTTCAGGGCACCCCACAGATACGCAGTATTTT.

This chain links TRBV6-5 with TRBJ2-1; 11 nucleotides agree with TRBD2. CDR1 is MNHEY, CDR2 SVGAGI, per germline. The CDR3 consists of 15 residues. The V gene end was trimmed by 6 bases and the J gene end by 4 bases; junction bases not matched to a gene: 5. CDR3 residues: CASSTTSGGYNEQFF. The DNA for the CDR3 is TGTGCCAGCAGCACTACTAGCGGGGGTTACAATGAGCAGTTCTTC.

This clone was observed a few times. The chain employs TRBV5-1 and TRBJ2-3; TRBD1 matches at 9 bases. The V gene's germline CDR1 is SGHRS and CDR2 YFSETQ. With 5 bases clipped from V and 4 bases from J, the junction kept 11 bases outside the gene matches. This CDR3 is built from 16 residues. CDR3 sequence (DNA): TGCGCCAGCAGATCGGGGACGGGACAGGGCTCAGATACGCAGTATTTT. Translation: CASRSGTGQGSDTQYF.

The J gene is TRBJ1-4, the V gene TRBV12-3 or TRBV12-4; the D is unclear. The CDR3 is 11 amino acids. With 2 bases removed from V and 8 bases from J, the gap between germline ends came to 3 bases. The CDR3 DNA is TGTGCCAGCAGTTTAAGGGAAAAACTGTTTTTT. Translation gives CASSLREKLFF.

The gene calls are TRBV28 and TRBJ1-2; D is uncertain. The CDR3 is made up of 14 amino acids. Trimming took off 8 bases at V and 0 bases at J, with 13 bases between the two ends. Germline CDR1 and CDR2: MDHEN and SYDVKM. This CDR3 is CASCDTRANYGYTF. DNA for the CDR3: TGTGCCAGCTGTGACACCCGAGCTAACTATGGCTACACCTTC.

The chain carries TRBV7-9 and TRBJ2-3; 9 positions match TRBD2. The germline V gene has CDR1 SEHNR and CDR2 FQNEAQ (reference sequence). The CDR3 runs 16 residues. Germline trimming cut 8 bases from V and 4 bases from J; bases unmatched to any gene: 13. The CDR3 sequence: CASGPGGGGAADTQYF. Written as DNA, the CDR3 is TGTGCCAGCGGTCCGGGGGGCGGGGGGGCCGCAGATACGCAGTATTTT.

The chain uses TRBV14 and TRBJ1-6; tentatively, D is TRBD1 (5 bases). V lost 4 bases and J 3 bases, leaving 10 bases between the germline ends. The CDR3 runs to 15 residues. Germline V gene data show CDR1 as SGHDN and CDR2 as FVKESK. The CDR3 nucleotides are TGTGCCAGCAGCCCCGGGGCCGGCTATAATTCACCCCTCCACTTT. The encoded protein is CASSPGAGYNSPLHF.

The rearrangement joins TRBV6-5 to TRBJ1-5; no clear D gene. Between the trimmed V and J ends, which lost 0 bases and 8 bases, there was a span of 8 bases. The CDR3 consists of 13 residues. The germline gives CDR1 MNHEY, CDR2 SVGAGI. The CDR3 is CASSYSIDKPQHF. CDR3 in DNA: TGTGCCAGCAGTTACTCGATTGATAAGCCCCAGCATTTT.

This clone has a handful of counts. This chain uses TRBV7-9 with TRBJ1-2; the D gene is possibly TRBD1 (6 bases). Trimming removed 1 base from V and 0 bases from J, with 12 bases in between. Per the germline V gene, CDR1 is SEHNR and CDR2 is FQNEAQ (reference sequence). This CDR3 spans 16 amino acids. CDR3 in amino acids: CASSLEAGVTNYGYTF. CDR3 bases: TGTGCCAGCAGCTTAGAGGCAGGGGTCACTAACTATGGCTACACCTTC.

The chain recombines TRBV6-6 with TRBJ1-3; D not certain. CDR3 length: 12 residues. The V end was cut by 5 bases, the J end by 4 bases, with 6 bases between. The germline V gene encodes CDR1 MNHNY and CDR2 SVGAGI (reference sequence). The CDR3 DNA sequence: TGTGCCAGCAGTCTAGCGGGAAACACCATATATTTT. Its translation is CASSLAGNTIYF.

The chain combines TRBV7-9 with TRBJ1-1, with D possibly matching TRBD1 (6 bases). This CDR3 is 15 amino acids long. The germline V and J ends were trimmed by 5 bases and 3 bases, with 16 bases remaining between them. From germline, CDR1 is SEHNR and CDR2 FQNEAQ (reference sequence). CDR3 protein: CASSPSGEGDTEAFF. DNA for the CDR3: TGTGCCAGCAGCCCATCAGGGGAAGGAGACACTGAAGCTTTCTTT.

The rearrangement joins TRBV7-3 to TRBJ1-5; D remains ambiguous. V was pared by 2 bases and J by 2 bases, with 10 bases between. The CDR3 consists of 15 residues. The germline V gene has CDR1 SGHTA and CDR2 FQGTGA. CDR3 nucleotide sequence: TGTGCCAGCAGCTTAGGGGTCGGAGGCAATCAGCCCCAGCATTTT. It codes for CASSLGVGGNQPQHF.

CDR3 protein: CASSPVLNTEAFF. The CDR3 region has the DNA TGTGCCAGCTCACCAGTCCTGAACACTGAAGCTTTCTTT. The rearrangement uses TRBV18 and TRBJ1-1; D ambiguous. The CDR3 has 13 residues. CDR1 and CDR2 from the germline V gene are KGHSH and LQKENI. V was clipped by 2 bases and J by 0 bases, with 4 bases between them.

V and J are TRBV3-1 (or the pseudogene TRBV3-2) and TRBJ2-4; D unclear. Germline V gene lookup returns CDR1 LGHDT and CDR2 YNNKEL (reference sequence). The ends were cut back, 4 bases at V and 9 bases at J, with 13 bases in the middle. The CDR3 runs to 13 residues. DNA of the CDR3: TGTGCCAGCAGCCTTCCAGGTAAAGCCATTCAGTACTTC. Translated, it gives CASSLPGKAIQYF.

This clone appeared a single time. V is TRBV3-1 (or the pseudogene TRBV3-2) and J is TRBJ1-1; D possibly corresponds to TRBD1 (5 bases). The CDR3 consists of 15 residues. Deletions cut 4 bases from V and 0 bases from J, with 12 bases between. CDR1 is LGHDT, CDR2 YNNKEL, per germline (reference sequence). CDR3 bases: TGTGCCAGCAGCCTATCACAGGAATTGAACACTGAAGCTTTCTTT. Translated, it gives CASSLSQELNTEAFF.

With regard to this clone: Other nucleotide sequences in the sample specify the same CDR3. This chain uses TRBV28 with TRBJ1-1; the D gene is possibly TRBD1 (6 bases). The CDR3 consists of 13 residues. V lost 5 bases, J lost 1 base, and 8 bases lay in between. Germline V gene sequence: CDR1 MDHEN, CDR2 SYDVKM. The CDR3 loop is CASSPGQNTEAFF. CDR3 coding DNA: TGTGCCAGCAGTCCGGGACAGAACACTGAAGCTTTCTTT.

The V gene is TRBV7-6, the J gene TRBJ1-3, with unresolved D. This CDR3 region has 15 residues. V lost 1 base and J 0 bases, leaving 7 bases between the germline ends. Germline V CDR1 and CDR2: SGHVS, FNYEAQ. Written as DNA, the CDR3 is TGTGCCAGCAGCTTAGATCGGACCTCTGGAAACACCATATATTTT. Protein: CASSLDRTSGNTIYF. Full variable domain (rest looked up from reference TRBV7-6 and TRBJ1-3): GAGVSQSPRYKVTKRGQDVALRCDPISGHVSLYWYRQALGQGPEFLTYFNYEAQQDKSGLPNDRFSAERPEGSISTLTIQRTEQRDSAMYRCASSLDRTSGNTIYFGEGSWLTVV.

The V and J genes are TRBV7-2 and TRBJ2-1, with 8 bases lining up with TRBD2. In germline, CDR1 is SGHTA, CDR2 FQGNSA. V lost 1 base and J lost 3; bases outside the gene matches: 2. This CDR3 is built from 15 residues. For the CDR3, the DNA is TGTGCCAGCAGCTTAGGTAGCGGGGTCTACAATGAGCAGTTCTTC. It codes for CASSLGSGVYNEQFF. Using reference TRBV7-2 and TRBJ2-1 for the parts outside the CDR3, the full variable domain is GAGVSQSPSNKVTEKGKDVELRCDPISGHTALYWYRQSLGQGLEFLIYFQGNSAPDKSGLPSDRFSAERTGGSVSTLTIQRTQQEDSAVYLCASSLGSGVYNEQFFGPGTRLTVL.

CDR3 sequence: CASSIGQAGETQYF. CDR3 coding DNA: TGTGCCAGTAGTATTGGCCAGGCGGGAGAGACCCAGTACTTC. J is TRBJ2-5 and V is TRBV19; a weak D match, TRBD2 (5 bases). Germline V gene sequence: CDR1 LNHDA, CDR2 SQIVND (reference sequence). The V end lost 3 bases, the J end lost 4 bases, and 12 bases lay between the germline ends. The CDR3 totals 14 residues.